This T cell receptor (beta chain) is drawn from a study of chemoradiotherapy in HPV16-positive cancers. Notes on the study in general: The functional HPV-specific definition rests on just two HPV16-positive patients.

This clone was counted between two and nine times. The antigen remains unidentified. The same CDR3 is also encoded by other DNA sequences in this sample. Germline CDR1 reads GTSNPN; CDR2 reads SVGIG (reference sequence). Trimming pared 7 bases from V and 6 bases from J, leaving 13 bases between. This CDR3 has 13 residues. Profiled with immunoSEQ multiplex PCR; TCRdb holds only in-frame clones, not every one. The sample carries roughly 7,900 clones, approximately 80% recorded once. Sample acquisition took place from a patient who underwent chemoradiotherapy. This clonotype was sampled from a human donor with HPV-associated anogenital cancer. The chain is built from TRBV30 and TRBJ1-6; TRBD1 might be the D (5 bases). CDR3 in DNA: TGTGCCTCCCACCGGGGGTTTAATTCACCCCTCCACTTT. Translated, it gives CASHRGFNSPLHF.